This entry concerns a single T cell receptor (beta chain). No antigen is known for it. The table came from immunoSEQ multiplex PCR; TCRdb's copy has only in-frame clones and leaves some out. This table holds more than 50,000 clones, about nine tenths found once. The source of the sample is a study of graft-versus-host responses after intestinal transplantation. Study results and caveats: GvH clones were identified in recipient marrow, with some first appearing in ileum or blood.

Tissue processing of the graft released intraepithelial and lamina propria lymphocytes from it. The CDR3 has 15 amino acids. Germline CDR1 is MGHRA and CDR2 is YSYEKL. With V trimmed by 2 bases and J by 2 bases, 3 bases remained unmatched. The V call is TRBV4-1, the J call TRBJ2-1; TRBD1 matches 7 bases. The input for sequencing was ileum tissue, taken around 350 days after transplant. The TCR originated in a human patient who received an intestinal transplant, so some T cells may come from the graft donor. In DNA, the CDR3 is TGCGCCAGCAGCCAACGAGGGGGCGCCTACAATGAGCAGTTCTTC. Translation: CASSQRGGAYNEQFF.